This entry describes one T cell receptor beta chain. Looked up from germline, CDR1 is MNHEY and CDR2 is SMNVEV (reference sequence). This CDR3 is 14 amino acids long. V gave up 5 bases and J gave up 8 bases, with 16 bases separating them. This sample is drawn from a study of CD8 T cells in Susac syndrome. An amount of RNA that ranged from about 0.45 to 1 ug was reverse transcribed with random hexamers. Each CDR3 protein gets one entry after TCRdb re-called the immunoSEQ multiplex PCR reads with MiXCR. The sample holds under 200,000 distinct CDR3 sequences; 85% to 95% are singletons and the top ten take around 0.15%.

V is TRBV27 and J is TRBJ2-1; D might be TRBD1 or TRBD2, each matching 5 bases. The specimen sequenced was CD8+ T cells from PBMCs. The source of this sequence is a human donor with multiple sclerosis. For the CDR3, the DNA is TGTGCCAGCAGTCGCCCGGGGACCCCGCATGAGCAGTTCTTC. As protein: CASSRPGTPHEQFF.